The source of this TCR beta chain is a study of beta chain features in type 1 diabetes. V lost 5 bases to trimming and J lost 7 bases; unmatched junction nucleotides: 11. The CDR3 sequence is 14 residues long. Per germline, CDR1 MDHEN and CDR2 SYDVKM. Study outcomes and limitations: A potential influence of HLA type upon TCRB rearrangement remained unresolved herein. Shorter TCRB CDR3s, moderately but significantly so, marked every one of the four CD4+ subsets in Type 1 diabetes patients. VDJ junctions from type 1 diabetes patients carried fewer insertions and larger deletions.

The authors reverse transcribed all of the isolated RNA, so sequencing captured expressed TCRB transcripts. The method was immunoSEQ multiplex PCR; TCRdb's version includes in-frame clones alone and lacks a portion of them. In the table there are 130,000 to 150,000 clones, 9.2% of which are singletons. The single heparinised draw taken from each donor contained around 100 mL of blood on average. The table lists this clone with a few counts. Its matching antigen is unknown. Sequencing was done on a sample of central memory CD4+ T cells from blood. The chain carries TRBV28 and TRBJ2-7, with 7 bases fitting TRBD1. The source is a man between 18 and 35 years old in good health. In DNA, the CDR3 is TGTGCCAGCAGTACGGGACAGCGCTTTGGGGAGCAGTACTTC. This codes for CASSTGQRFGEQYF.